This TCR beta chain was identified in a study of T cells in tuberculosis. About the study: This South African cohort compared adolescents with or without latent tuberculosis against adults with active tuberculosis. Findings of the study overall: Samples were chosen by availability of cryopreserved specimens.

Profiled with immunoSEQ multiplex PCR; TCRdb holds only in-frame clones, not every one. The data show over 40,000 clones, 95% seen once. This clone appeared a single time. What it binds is unknown. In the same sample, other DNA sequences code for this CDR3. Trimming cost V 11 bases and J 2 bases, with 13 bases left between them. CDR3 length equals 12 residues. Germline CDR1 reads MDHEN; CDR2 reads SYDVKM. Unsorted cryopreserved PBMC were sequenced, averaging around 100,000 T cells per clinical donor. The V gene is TRBV28, the J gene TRBJ2-7; TRBD2 might be the D (6 bases). This sequence originates from a donor aged 10 to 29 with latent tuberculosis or without tuberculosis infection. Sequenced sample: PBMCs. In DNA form, the CDR3 reads TGTGCCGTGGAGGGAATGACCTACGAGCAGTACTTC. Its protein product is CAVEGMTYEQYF.